This TCR beta chain comes out of a study of response to subunit inactivated influenza vaccine. The V gene end was trimmed by 4 bases and the J gene end by 12 bases; junction bases not matched to a gene: 11. The CDR3 length is 15 residues. Germline values: CDR1 LGHDT, CDR2 YNNKEL (reference sequence). TCRdb reanalysed the RT-PCR reads using MiXCR and keeps one entry per CDR3 protein. The sample lists some 540,000 distinct CDR3 sequences, roughly 23% occurring once. The sample also formed part of further work on T cells expressing NK-cell markers. That paper adds: As the method of synthesis, 5'RACE template switching with UMIs yielded TCR beta cDNA.

The chain joins TRBV3-1 to TRBJ2-1; the match to TRBD2 covers 11 bases. Material: CD4+ T cells sorted from PBMCs, obtained roughly 13 days after vaccination. The clonotype originates from a man in his fifties or sixties who received an inactivated influenza vaccine. The DNA for the CDR3 is TGTGCCAGCAGCCTTTCCGGGACTAGCGGTCTTTGGCAGTTCTTC. Translated: CASSLSGTSGLWQFF.